The 2 T cell receptor beta chains presented below share a single source sample, sequenced in a study of blood T cell repertoires in COVID-19. Measured with immunoSEQ multiplex PCR; TCRdb has only the in-frame clones, and not every one. The repertoire holds some 87,000 clones, with 85% to 95% as singletons. Sequenced: peripheral blood. Receptor source: a woman aged 60-75 years with active COVID-19.

The rearrangement uses TRBV12-2 and TRBJ2-2; the table's D gene call, TRBD2, was not cross checked with the DNA. TRBV12-2 is described as a pseudogene. The CDR3 consists of 15 residues. The CDR3 DNA is TGTGCAAGTATATTCGGGGTCGCGAACACCGGGGAGCTGTTTTTT. As protein: CASIFGVANTGELFF.

The chain couples TRBV28 to TRBJ2-1, with D uncertain. The germline CDR1 and CDR2 sequences are MDHEN and SYDVKM. V was trimmed by 9 bases and J by 5 bases, leaving 8 bases between them. This CDR3 has 11 amino acids. CDR3 in amino acids: CASNRDNEQFF. The CDR3 DNA is TGTGCCAGTAACAGAGACAATGAGCAGTTCTTC.